This TCR beta chain was identified during a study of cytomegalovirus exposure and HLA in healthy donors. Turning to this clone: What it recognizes is unknown.

Whole-study findings and limits: Links to common viral pathogens appeared, in a later analysis, for several of the most significant clusters.

Primers included in the PCR were 60 Vbeta and 13 Jbeta primers. Generated by immunoSEQ multiplex PCR, the TCRdb table keeps only in-frame clones and is missing some. The sample contains around 110,000 clones, roughly 70% of which appear only once. CDR1 and CDR2 (germline): MGHRA, YSYEKL. This CDR3 is 16 amino acids long. Trimming took 0 bases from V and 8 from J; bases not matched to a gene: 9. Sample: PBMCs. The V call is TRBV4-1, the J call TRBJ2-1, with TRBD2 matching 8 bases. The clonotype was recovered from a woman in her 30s in good health and CMV-seronegative. The CDR3 here is CASSQDLPAGADEQFF. The CDR3 DNA reads TGCGCCAGCAGCCAAGATCTCCCAGCGGGAGCTGATGAGCAGTTCTTC.